Listed below are T cell receptor beta chains from one sample, sequenced in a study of blood T cell repertoires in COVID-19. Profiling relied on immunoSEQ multiplex PCR, and the TCRdb table lists in-frame clones only, not all of them. The sample gives about 220,000 clones, about nine tenths of which show up once; under 2.5% is in the top ten. Material: PBMCs or T cells enriched from blood (not recorded which). The receptor set was obtained from a woman aged 40-49 years with acute COVID-19. The CDR3 runs from the conserved cysteine through the conserved F or W. Fields, in order: D gene, V gene, clone size, J gene, CDR3 protein, CDR3 DNA. D genes are given only for firm matches. Some rows mark clone size as missing; the rest say once, few, many or name a class of expanded clone.

>TRBD2|TRBV7-2|-|TRBJ2-7
CASGLAGGGFPYEQYF
TGTGCCAGCGGACTAGCGGGGGGGGGATTCCCCTACGAGCAGTACTTC
>-|TRBV11-2|-|TRBJ1-5
CASSPEAQPQHF
TGTGCCAGCAGCCCGGAGGCTCAGCCCCAGCATTTT
>TRBD1|TRBV7-8|once|TRBJ1-1
CASSRDRVTEAFF
TGTGCCAGCAGCCGAGACAGGGTTACTGAAGCTTTCTTT
>TRBD2|TRBV24-1|-|TRBJ2-2
CATSGTGSGRANTGELFF
TGTGCCACCAGTGGGACAGGTAGCGGGAGGGCGAACACCGGGGAGCTGTTTTTT
>-|TRBV5-8|-|TRBJ1-1
CASSLVRGGNTEAFF
TGTGCCAGCAGCTTGGTTCGGGGGGGGAACACTGAAGCTTTCTTT
>TRBD2|TRBV18|-|TRBJ2-5
CASSTLAGLQETQYF
TGTGCCAGCTCAACTCTAGCGGGGCTCCAAGAGACCCAGTACTTC
>-|TRBV24-1|-|TRBJ2-1
CATSEVHQEQFF
TGTGCCACCAGTGAGGTACATCAGGAGCAGTTCTTC
>TRBD1|TRBV5-1|-|TRBJ2-1
CASSEQGNEQFF
TGCGCCAGCAGCGAACAGGGGAATGAGCAGTTCTTC
>TRBD1|TRBV4-1|-|TRBJ1-2
CASSQPRTGNNYGYTF
TGCGCCAGCAGCCAACCGAGGACAGGTAATAACTATGGCTACACCTTC
>TRBD2|TRBV5-4|-|TRBJ2-1
CASSWGTSGSTYNEQFF
TGTGCCAGCAGCTGGGGGACTAGCGGGAGCACCTACAATGAGCAGTTCTTC
>-|TRBV19|-|TRBJ1-1
CASSIGGPAGATEAFF
TGTGCCAGTAGTATAGGAGGGCCAGCGGGGGCAACTGAAGCTTTCTTT
>TRBD1|TRBV3-1/TRBV3-2|-|TRBJ1-3
CASSQQQGASGNTIYF
TGTGCCAGCAGCCAGCAACAGGGGGCTTCAGGAAACACCATATATTTT
>TRBD1|TRBV3-1/TRBV3-2|-|TRBJ1-2
CASSQSGVISMTGGARSTF
TGTGCCAGCAGCCAGTCAGGGGTAATTTCGATGACAGGGGGCGCTCGGAGCACCTTC
>TRBD2|TRBV24-1|-|TRBJ2-3
CATSDPSLAGESTDTQYF
TGTGCCACCAGTGACCCCTCCTTGGCGGGAGAATCGACAGATACGCAGTATTTT
>-|TRBV7-2|-|TRBJ1-1
CASSLLYTEAFF
TGTGCCAGCAGCCTTTTATACACTGAAGCTTTCTTT
>TRBD1|TRBV25-1|-|TRBJ1-2
CASRQGDYGYTF
TGTGCCAGCAGGCAGGGGGACTATGGCTACACCTTC
>TRBD2|TRBV19|-|TRBJ2-1
CASSVRTSGVSSYNEQFF
TGTGCCAGTAGTGTCCGGACTAGCGGGGTCAGCTCCTACAATGAGCAGTTCTTC
>-|TRBV5-1|-|TRBJ1-3
CASNPGGGNTIYF
TGCGCCAGCAACCCGGGCGGGGGAAACACCATATATTTT
>-|TRBV18|-|TRBJ2-3
CASSRGQEDTQYF
TGTGCCAGCTCCCGCGGGCAGGAAGATACGCAGTATTTT
>-|TRBV10-3|-|TRBJ1-1
CAISPKRPGTEAFF
TGTGCCATCAGCCCAAAACGTCCGGGCACTGAAGCTTTCTTT
>-|TRBV30|-|TRBJ1-1
CAWSVHSTGTEAFF
TGTGCCTGGAGTGTACATTCAACGGGAACTGAAGCTTTCTTT
>TRBD1|TRBV7-9|-|TRBJ1-3
CASTSDRRENTIYF
TGTGCCAGCACCTCGGACAGGCGCGAAAACACCATATATTTT
>-|TRBV9|-|TRBJ1-5
CASSVGGGESNQPQHF
TGTGCCAGCAGCGTAGGGGGAGGTGAGAGCAATCAGCCCCAGCATTTT
>TRBD1|TRBV6-2/TRBV6-3|-|TRBJ1-4
CASSYSIISTGMTTNEKLFF
TGTGCCAGCAGTTACTCCATCATTTCGACAGGGATGACGACTAATGAAAAACTGTTTTTT
>TRBD1|TRBV7-2|-|TRBJ2-1
CASSLEGQGISEQFF
TGTGCCAGCAGCCTAGAGGGACAGGGGATATCTGAGCAGTTCTTC
>-|TRBV3-1/TRBV3-2|once|TRBJ1-3
CASSPWIAGDGNTIYF
TGTGCCAGCAGCCCCTGGATTGCGGGCGACGGAAACACCATATATTTT
>-|TRBV7-9|-|TRBJ1-2
CASSLQGHTSYTF
TGTGCCAGCAGCTTACAGGGACATACGAGCTACACCTTC
>TRBD1|TRBV5-4|-|TRBJ1-2
CASSWSTGQGGGYTF
TGTGCCAGCAGCTGGAGCACAGGCCAGGGGGGTGGCTACACCTTC
>TRBD1|TRBV3-1/TRBV3-2|-|TRBJ1-1
CASSYSDRATEAFF
TGTGCCAGCAGCTACTCAGACAGGGCTACTGAAGCTTTCTTT
>TRBD1|TRBV7-9|-|TRBJ1-1
CASTPPGTGQVAFF
TGTGCCAGCACCCCCCCCGGGACAGGGCAAGTAGCTTTCTTT
>TRBD2|TRBV4-1|-|TRBJ2-3
CASSHTPGLALAGDTQYF
TGCGCCAGCAGCCATACACCGGGACTAGCCCTGGCGGGGGATACGCAGTATTTT
>TRBD1|TRBV19|-|TRBJ1-5
CASSPRSGTVSNQPQHF
TGTGCCAGTAGTCCCAGATCCGGGACAGTTAGCAATCAGCCCCAGCATTTT
>TRBD2|TRBV11-3|-|TRBJ2-3
CASRRGLAGVSDTQYF
TGTGCCAGCAGACGGGGACTAGCGGGAGTCTCAGATACGCAGTATTTT
>TRBD1|TRBV19|-|TRBJ2-6
CTGRTGYSGANVLTF
TGTACCGGGCGGACAGGGTACTCTGGGGCCAACGTCCTGACTTTC
>-|TRBV7-7|-|TRBJ2-5
CASSSQARGGETQYF
TGTGCCAGCAGCTCTCAAGCCAGGGGCGGGGAGACCCAGTACTTC
>TRBD1|TRBV6-5|-|TRBJ1-2
CASAKPGTGVYGYTF
TGTGCCAGCGCCAAGCCCGGGACAGGGGTCTATGGCTACACCTTC
>TRBD1|TRBV4-1|-|TRBJ2-1
CASSRGQGTALIEQFF
TGCGCCAGCAGCCGAGGACAGGGAACGGCCTTAATTGAGCAGTTCTTC
>TRBD1|TRBV9|-|TRBJ2-4
CASSVDPLQGTKNIQYF
TGTGCCAGCAGCGTAGACCCTTTACAGGGGACCAAAAACATTCAGTACTTC
>TRBD1|TRBV5-1|-|TRBJ2-3
CASSPGQVPSDTQYF
TGCGCCAGCAGCCCGGGACAGGTACCCTCAGATACGCAGTATTTT
>-|TRBV6-2/TRBV6-3|-|TRBJ1-5
CASSYLRDNQPQHF
TGTGCCAGCAGTTACTTGAGAGACAATCAGCCCCAGCATTTT
>-|TRBV5-1|-|TRBJ1-1
CASSLAGTKNTEAFF
TGCGCCAGCAGCTTGGCCGGGACAAAGAACACTGAAGCTTTCTTT
>-|TRBV4-1|few|TRBJ1-5
CASSQEPGRLGNQPQHF
TGCGCCAGCAGCCAAGAACCGGGGAGATTGGGCAATCAGCCCCAGCATTTT
>TRBD1|TRBV5-1|-|TRBJ1-1
CASSTGQGFTEAFF
TGCGCCAGCAGCACGGGACAGGGGTTCACTGAAGCTTTCTTT
>TRBD1|TRBV4-2|-|TRBJ1-3
CASSQEGIRQGNTIYF
TGTGCCAGCAGCCAAGAAGGTATACGACAGGGGAACACCATATATTTT
>TRBD2|TRBV7-9|few|TRBJ2-1
CASSLAEGLAGGREQFF
TGTGCCAGCAGCTTAGCGGAGGGGCTAGCGGGAGGAAGAGAGCAGTTCTTC
>-|TRBV7-2|-|TRBJ1-2
CASSLHRNYGYTF
TGTGCCAGCAGCTTACACAGGAACTATGGCTACACCTTC
>TRBD1|TRBV11-2|-|TRBJ2-5
CASSSPGQGAETQYF
TGTGCCAGCAGCTCTCCGGGACAGGGGGCCGAGACCCAGTACTTC
>TRBD1|TRBV7-9|-|TRBJ2-7
CASSPTGGAYEQYF
TGTGCCAGCAGCCCGACAGGGGGGGCCTACGAGCAGTACTTC
>-|TRBV5-6|-|TRBJ1-5
CASSSAGARGSNQPQHF
TGTGCCAGCAGCTCCGCGGGGGCGAGAGGTAGCAATCAGCCCCAGCATTTT
>TRBD2|TRBV27|-|TRBJ2-3
CASSLVAGGTDTQYF
TGTGCCAGCAGTCTAGTAGCGGGAGGCACAGATACGCAGTATTTT
>-|TRBV11-2|-|TRBJ1-1
CASSLAAGDTEAFF
TGTGCCAGCAGCTTGGCCGCGGGGGACACTGAAGCTTTCTTT
>-|TRBV5-1|-|TRBJ2-3
CASSLVLGGADTQYF
TGCGCCAGCAGCTTGGTTCTGGGGGGAGCAGATACGCAGTATTTT
>-|TRBV10-3|-|TRBJ2-3
CAISGRGEVVDTQYF
TGTGCCATCAGTGGGCGGGGCGAGGTTGTAGATACGCAGTATTTT
>-|TRBV18|-|TRBJ1-2
CASSPGRGNYGYTF
TGTGCCAGCTCACCAGGAAGAGGGAATTATGGCTACACCTTC
>TRBD2|TRBV4-1|-|TRBJ2-5
CASSRRQRSGDPAGQYF
TGCGCCAGCAGCCGCCGCCAACGTAGCGGGGACCCGGCGGGCCAGTACTTC
>-|TRBV4-2|-|TRBJ2-1
CASSLTINEQFF
TGTGCCAGCAGCCTGACTATCAATGAGCAGTTCTTC
>-|TRBV5-1|-|TRBJ1-1
CASRLEGKGTEAFF
TGCGCCAGCAGGCTTGAGGGAAAGGGAACTGAAGCTTTCTTT